This TCR beta chain was found in a study of technical replicates of blood from a handful of donors (dated by TCRdb to the late 2010s). The library was made by the immunoSEQ multiplex PCR assay. TCRdb provides this immuneACCESS table in a form limited to in-frame rearrangements. Some clones are lacking; in checked studies, under half of them reflect an unresolved V gene, and why the rest are absent is not known. This sample gives 85,000 to 90,000 clones in total; less than 95% of them show up just once. 0.2% to 0.3% of the sample comes from the top ten. V drops 5 bases and J drops 3 bases, leaving 14 bases in between. Reading from cysteine to phenylalanine, the CDR3 counts 13 amino acids. Only the CDR3 DNA stays, 39 bases, in frame from base 1. CDR1 is given as SQVTM and CDR2 as ANQGSEA, both from the germline V gene. In the case of this clone: This clone's antigen is unknown. Base qualities are not at hand, and no much larger clone is one base apart.

The V and J segments used are TRBV29-1 and TRBJ2-7, with an unclear D gene assignment. What was sequenced was T cells isolated from PBMCs. This receptor was taken from a human donor in good health. This receptor carries the CDR3 CSVFSDTGYEQYF. The DNA reads as follows: TGCAGCGTTTTTTCTGACACCGGCTACGAGCAGTACTTC.